Listed below are T cell receptor beta chains from one sample, sequenced in a study of blood T cell repertoires in COVID-19. Some clones are missing from TCRdb's copy, which holds only in-frame ones; the method was immunoSEQ multiplex PCR. The repertoire consists of a few hundred thousand clones, with over 75% occurring once and the leading ten covering about 5.1%. Sequencing was done on a sample of peripheral blood. The receptors were gathered from a man aged 50 or older with active or convalescent COVID-19. CDR3s include the opening cysteine and the closing phenylalanine or tryptophan. D genes are given only for firm matches. Some rows mark clone size as missing; the rest say once, few, many or name a class of expanded clone.

V gene: TRBV28
D gene: .
clone size: .
J gene: TRBJ2-2
CDR3 protein: CASSFPAGELFF
CDR3 DNA: TGTGCCAGCAGTTTCCCCGCCGGGGAGCTGTTTTTT

V gene: TRBV28
D gene: TRBD1
clone size: .
J gene: TRBJ2-7
CDR3 protein: CATETQGEKPYEQYF
CDR3 DNA: TGTGCCACCGAAACCCAGGGGGAGAAGCCATACGAGCAGTACTTC

V gene: TRBV9
D gene: TRBD2
clone size: .
J gene: TRBJ2-2
CDR3 protein: CASSVPVGGGTGELFF
CDR3 DNA: TGTGCCAGCAGCGTCCCGGTTGGGGGAGGGACCGGGGAGCTGTTTTTT

V gene: TRBV6-2/TRBV6-3
D gene: .
clone size: once
J gene: TRBJ1-2
CDR3 protein: CASSTAIARRTYGYTF
CDR3 DNA: TGTGCCAGCAGTACTGCTATAGCTCGGCGGACATATGGCTACACCTTC

V gene: TRBV12-5
D gene: .
clone size: .
J gene: TRBJ2-3
CDR3 protein: CASGLPLTDTQYF
CDR3 DNA: TGTGCTAGTGGTTTGCCCCTAACCGATACGCAGTATTTT

V gene: TRBV7-2
D gene: .
clone size: once
J gene: TRBJ1-2
CDR3 protein: CASTPAGQGTYGYTF
CDR3 DNA: TGTGCCAGCACCCCGGCTGGGCAGGGGACATATGGCTACACCTTC

V gene: TRBV3-1/TRBV3-2
D gene: .
clone size: .
J gene: TRBJ2-1
CDR3 protein: CASSQGLRGLAAYNEQFF
CDR3 DNA: TGTGCCAGCAGCCAAGGGCTCCGGGGGCTAGCGGCCTACAATGAGCAGTTCTTC

V gene: TRBV19
D gene: TRBD1
clone size: .
J gene: TRBJ1-5
CDR3 protein: CASSTTGDNQPQHF
CDR3 DNA: TGTGCCAGTAGTACCACAGGGGACAATCAGCCCCAGCATTTT

V gene: TRBV4-2
D gene: TRBD1
clone size: .
J gene: TRBJ1-1
CDR3 protein: CASSQDSDLRTGAFF
CDR3 DNA: TGTGCCAGCAGCCAAGATTCGGACCTGCGGACAGGAGCTTTCTTT

V gene: TRBV7-2
D gene: .
clone size: .
J gene: TRBJ1-2
CDR3 protein: CASSLSGKNYGYTF
CDR3 DNA: TGTGCCAGCAGCTTGTCGGGAAAAAACTATGGCTACACCTTC

V gene: TRBV13
D gene: TRBD2
clone size: .
J gene: TRBJ2-2
CDR3 protein: CASSLPLAGGLTGELFF
CDR3 DNA: TGTGCCAGCAGCCTCCCGCTAGCGGGAGGCCTCACCGGGGAGCTGTTTTTT

V gene: TRBV5-1
D gene: .
clone size: once
J gene: TRBJ1-2
CDR3 protein: CASSLEGQGSGYTF
CDR3 DNA: TGCGCCAGCAGCTTGGAGGGCCAGGGATCTGGCTACACCTTC

V gene: TRBV30
D gene: TRBD1
clone size: few
J gene: TRBJ1-6
CDR3 protein: CAWSSRTGSSSPLHF
CDR3 DNA: TGTGCCTGGAGTTCAAGGACAGGGTCGAGTTCACCCCTCCACTTT

V gene: TRBV27
D gene: .
clone size: .
J gene: TRBJ2-7
CDR3 protein: CASSFMGREQYF
CDR3 DNA: TGTGCCAGCAGTTTTATGGGGCGCGAGCAGTACTTC

V gene: TRBV30
D gene: TRBD2
clone size: .
J gene: TRBJ2-2
CDR3 protein: CAWSVTSGSTGELFF
CDR3 DNA: TGTGCCTGGAGTGTTACAAGCGGGAGTACCGGGGAGCTGTTTTTT

V gene: TRBV19
D gene: .
clone size: few
J gene: TRBJ1-1
CDR3 protein: CASLGQFEAFF
CDR3 DNA: TGTGCCAGCCTAGGACAGTTTGAAGCTTTCTTT

V gene: TRBV10-1
D gene: .
clone size: .
J gene: TRBJ2-1
CDR3 protein: CASSESRADNEQFF
CDR3 DNA: TGCGCCAGCAGTGAGTCGAGGGCTGACAATGAGCAGTTCTTC

V gene: TRBV5-1
D gene: TRBD2
clone size: few
J gene: TRBJ2-5
CDR3 protein: CASSVGLAVGYQETQYF
CDR3 DNA: TGCGCCAGCAGCGTCGGACTAGCGGTCGGGTACCAAGAGACCCAGTACTTC

V gene: TRBV11-2
D gene: TRBD2
clone size: .
J gene: TRBJ2-3
CDR3 protein: CASSTILSGRAGTDTQYF
CDR3 DNA: TGTGCCAGCAGCACCATTTTGTCCGGGAGGGCGGGCACAGATACGCAGTATTTT

V gene: TRBV24-1
D gene: TRBD1
clone size: .
J gene: TRBJ1-5
CDR3 protein: CATSPGGNNQPQHF
CDR3 DNA: TGTGCCACCAGTCCAGGGGGAAACAATCAGCCCCAGCATTTT

V gene: TRBV11-2
D gene: TRBD2
clone size: .
J gene: TRBJ2-7
CDR3 protein: CASSGLAGEQYF
CDR3 DNA: TGTGCCAGCAGTGGACTAGCTGGCGAGCAGTACTTC

V gene: TRBV9
D gene: TRBD2
clone size: .
J gene: TRBJ2-1
CDR3 protein: CASSAGVGILAANEQFF
CDR3 DNA: TGTGCCAGCAGCGCCGGGGTCGGAATACTAGCGGCCAATGAGCAGTTCTTC

V gene: TRBV27
D gene: TRBD2
clone size: .
J gene: TRBJ2-1
CDR3 protein: CASSLPTRGEREQFF
CDR3 DNA: TGTGCCAGCAGTTTACCGACGCGGGGGGAGCGGGAGCAGTTCTTC

V gene: TRBV7-9
D gene: .
clone size: few
J gene: TRBJ2-2
CDR3 protein: CASTPGAPNTGELFF
CDR3 DNA: TGTGCCAGCACCCCTGGGGCTCCGAACACCGGGGAGCTGTTTTTT

V gene: TRBV7-9
D gene: TRBD2
clone size: .
J gene: TRBJ2-1
CDR3 protein: CASRPVAGESYNEQFF
CDR3 DNA: TGTGCCAGCAGACCCGTAGCGGGAGAATCCTACAATGAGCAGTTCTTC

V gene: TRBV28
D gene: .
clone size: .
J gene: TRBJ1-2
CDR3 protein: CASRQDLSGYTF
CDR3 DNA: TGTGCCAGTAGACAGGACCTGAGCGGCTACACCTTC

V gene: TRBV5-1
D gene: TRBD1
clone size: once
J gene: TRBJ1-2
CDR3 protein: CASSPGQGAGYTF
CDR3 DNA: TGCGCCAGCAGTCCCGGACAGGGGGCTGGCTACACCTTC

V gene: TRBV2
D gene: .
clone size: .
J gene: TRBJ1-4
CDR3 protein: CASARGRATNEKLFF
CDR3 DNA: TGTGCCAGTGCAAGGGGGAGGGCAACTAATGAAAAACTGTTTTTT

V gene: TRBV7-3
D gene: .
clone size: .
J gene: TRBJ2-2
CDR3 protein: CASSLRQANTGELFF
CDR3 DNA: TGTGCCAGCAGCTTAAGACAGGCTAACACCGGGGAGCTGTTTTTT

V gene: TRBV19
D gene: TRBD1
clone size: .
J gene: TRBJ1-1
CDR3 protein: CASSIDSGGTEAFF
CDR3 DNA: TGTGCCAGTAGTATAGATTCAGGGGGCACTGAAGCTTTCTTT

V gene: TRBV7-2
D gene: .
clone size: .
J gene: TRBJ1-1
CDR3 protein: CASKLRWGLNTEAFF
CDR3 DNA: TGTGCCAGCAAGCTTAGATGGGGGCTGAACACTGAAGCTTTCTTT

V gene: TRBV24-1
D gene: TRBD2
clone size: once
J gene: TRBJ2-2
CDR3 protein: CATTPSSGRRTGELFF
CDR3 DNA: TGTGCCACCACCCCATCTAGCGGGAGGAGAACCGGGGAGCTGTTTTTT

V gene: TRBV21-1
D gene: .
clone size: .
J gene: TRBJ1-5
CDR3 protein: CASSKKRWEGRGNQPQHF
CDR3 DNA: TGTGCCAGCAGCAAAAAAAGGTGGGAGGGTCGGGGAAATCAGCCCCAGCATTTT

V gene: TRBV5-1
D gene: .
clone size: .
J gene: TRBJ1-1
CDR3 protein: CASSTAGAAEDTEAFF
CDR3 DNA: TGCGCCAGCAGCACCGCGGGGGCCGCAGAGGACACTGAAGCTTTCTTT

V gene: TRBV28
D gene: .
clone size: .
J gene: TRBJ1-6
CDR3 protein: CASSPPGVRNSPLHF
CDR3 DNA: TGTGCCAGCAGCCCCCCAGGGGTCCGTAATTCACCCCTCCACTTT

V gene: TRBV18
D gene: .
clone size: .
J gene: TRBJ2-5
CDR3 protein: CASSLGAKETQYF
CDR3 DNA: TGTGCCAGCTCCTTGGGGGCGAAAGAGACCCAGTACTTC

V gene: TRBV3-1/TRBV3-2
D gene: TRBD1
clone size: .
J gene: TRBJ2-3
CDR3 protein: CASSQRTGTGAADTQYF
CDR3 DNA: TGTGCCAGCAGCCAACGGACCGGGACAGGGGCCGCAGATACGCAGTATTTT

V gene: TRBV30
D gene: .
clone size: .
J gene: TRBJ1-6
CDR3 protein: CAYGSPLHF
CDR3 DNA: TGTGCCTACGGGTCACCCCTCCACTTT

V gene: TRBV15
D gene: TRBD2
clone size: .
J gene: TRBJ2-2
CDR3 protein: CATSSSSGKETGELFF
CDR3 DNA: TGTGCCACCAGCAGTTCTAGCGGGAAAGAAACCGGGGAGCTGTTTTTT